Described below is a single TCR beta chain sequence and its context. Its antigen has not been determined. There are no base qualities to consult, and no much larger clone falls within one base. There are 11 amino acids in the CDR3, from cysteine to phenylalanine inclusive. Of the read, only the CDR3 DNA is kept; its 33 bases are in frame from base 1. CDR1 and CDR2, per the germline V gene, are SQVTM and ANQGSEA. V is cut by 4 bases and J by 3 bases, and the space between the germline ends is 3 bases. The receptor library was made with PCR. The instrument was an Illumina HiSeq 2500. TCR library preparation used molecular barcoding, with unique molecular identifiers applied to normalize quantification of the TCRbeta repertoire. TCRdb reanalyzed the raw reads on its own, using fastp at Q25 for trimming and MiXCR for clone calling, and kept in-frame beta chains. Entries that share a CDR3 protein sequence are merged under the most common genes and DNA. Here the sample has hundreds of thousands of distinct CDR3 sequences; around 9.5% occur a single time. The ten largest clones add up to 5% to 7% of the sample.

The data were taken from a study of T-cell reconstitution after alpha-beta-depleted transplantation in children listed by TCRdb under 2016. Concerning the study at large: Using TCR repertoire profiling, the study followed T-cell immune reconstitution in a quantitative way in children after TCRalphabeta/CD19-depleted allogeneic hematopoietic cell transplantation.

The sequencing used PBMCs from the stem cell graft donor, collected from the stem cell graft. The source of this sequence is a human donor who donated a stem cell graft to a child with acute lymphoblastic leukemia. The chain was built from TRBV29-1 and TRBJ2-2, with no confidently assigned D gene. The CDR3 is CSVADTGELFF. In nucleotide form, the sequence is TGCAGCGTTGCGGACACCGGGGAGCTGTTTTTT.